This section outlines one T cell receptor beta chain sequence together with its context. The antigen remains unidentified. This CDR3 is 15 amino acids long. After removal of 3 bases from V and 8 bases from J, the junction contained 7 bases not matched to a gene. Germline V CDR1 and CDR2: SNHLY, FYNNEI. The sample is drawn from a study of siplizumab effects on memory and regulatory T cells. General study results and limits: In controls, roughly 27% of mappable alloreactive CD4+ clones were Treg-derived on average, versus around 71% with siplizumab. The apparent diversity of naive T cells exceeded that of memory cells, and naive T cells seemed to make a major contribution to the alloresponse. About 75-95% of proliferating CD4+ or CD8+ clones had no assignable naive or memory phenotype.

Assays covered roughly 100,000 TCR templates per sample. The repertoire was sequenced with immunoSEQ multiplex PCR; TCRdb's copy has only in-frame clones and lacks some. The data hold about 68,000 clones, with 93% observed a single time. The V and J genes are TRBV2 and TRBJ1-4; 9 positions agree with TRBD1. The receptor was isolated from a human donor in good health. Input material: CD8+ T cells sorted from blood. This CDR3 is CASSDPGQGWEKLFF. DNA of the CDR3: TGTGCCAGCAGTGACCCGGGACAGGGATGGGAAAAACTGTTTTTT. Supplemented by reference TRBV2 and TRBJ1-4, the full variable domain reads EPEVTQTPSHQVTQMGQEVILRCVPISNHLYFYWYRQILGQKVEFLVSFYNNEISEKSEIFDDQFSVERPDGSNFTLKIRSTKLEDSAMYFCASSDPGQGWEKLFFGSGTQLSVL.